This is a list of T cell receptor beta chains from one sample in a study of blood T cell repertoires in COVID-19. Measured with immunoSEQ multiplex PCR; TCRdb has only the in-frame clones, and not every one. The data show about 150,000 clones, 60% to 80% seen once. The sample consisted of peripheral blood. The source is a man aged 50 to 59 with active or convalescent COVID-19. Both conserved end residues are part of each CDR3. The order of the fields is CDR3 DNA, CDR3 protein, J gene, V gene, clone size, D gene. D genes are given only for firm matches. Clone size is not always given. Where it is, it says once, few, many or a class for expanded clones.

TGCGCCAGCAGGACGACCGGAGGCGAGCAGTACTTC CASRTTGGEQYF TRBJ2-7 TRBV5-1 many NA
TGTGCCACCAGTGATTCTCGGGGTATCGGCTACGAGCAGTACTTC CATSDSRGIGYEQYF TRBJ2-7 TRBV24-1 once NA
TGCGCCAGCACCCTTCAGGGAACCTACAATGAGCAGTTCTTC CASTLQGTYNEQFF TRBJ2-1 TRBV5-1 NA NA
TGTGCCAGCAGTTACTTAATTACAGGGGGGGAGAAAAAACTGTTTTTT CASSYLITGGEKKLFF TRBJ1-4 TRBV6-5 NA TRBD1
TGTGCCAGCAGCGTCGGCGGGACGAACACTGAAGCTTTCTTT CASSVGGTNTEAFF TRBJ1-1 TRBV9 NA NA
TGTGCCAGCAGCCAAGTACCAGGTCGGTACGAGCAGTACTTC CASSQVPGRYEQYF TRBJ2-7 TRBV14 NA NA
TGTGCCAGCAGTTTATGGGCATGGGCAAAAGGGACAGGGGCGAACGAGCAGTACTTC CASSLWAWAKGTGANEQYF TRBJ2-7 TRBV27 NA TRBD1
TGTGCCAGCAGCACCGGACTAGCTCCCTACAATGAGCAGTTCTTC CASSTGLAPYNEQFF TRBJ2-1 TRBV5-5 NA TRBD2
TGTGCCAGCAGTTCCCGGACAGGGGGGCAAGAGACCCAGTACTTC CASSSRTGGQETQYF TRBJ2-5 TRBV28 NA TRBD1
TGTGCCAGCAGTTTCCTGGGACAGGGAAGTTTTTACGAGCAGTACTTC CASSFLGQGSFYEQYF TRBJ2-7 TRBV27 NA TRBD1
TGTGCCAGCAGCTCTCTTAGGGGTGGGTCACCCCTCCACTTT CASSSLRGGSPLHF TRBJ1-6 TRBV7-2 NA NA
TGTGCCAGCAGCTTATCCCCAGGGGGCACCGGGGAGCTGTTTTTT CASSLSPGGTGELFF TRBJ2-2 TRBV7-8 NA TRBD1
TGTGCCAGCAGCTTAGTGGGACTAGCTTTGTACAATGAGAAGTTCTTC CASSLVGLALYNEKFF TRBJ2-1 TRBV11-2 NA TRBD2
TGTGCCAGTAGTAAGCCGAGGGAAAACACCGGGGAGCTGTTTTTT CASSKPRENTGELFF TRBJ2-2 TRBV19 NA NA
TGTGCCAGCAGCTTCGGCCAAGAGACCCAGTACTTC CASSFGQETQYF TRBJ2-5 TRBV7-8 NA NA
TGTGCCAGCAGCTTAAGGGGACTAGCGGGAGGGGAAGAGCAGTACTTC CASSLRGLAGGEEQYF TRBJ2-7 TRBV13 few TRBD2
TGTGCCAGCAGTTTACAGGGGAGCACAGATACGCAGTATTTT CASSLQGSTDTQYF TRBJ2-3 TRBV27 NA NA
TGTGCCAGTAGTATAAGGACAGGTCTCGCCTACGAGCAGTACTTC CASSIRTGLAYEQYF TRBJ2-7 TRBV19 NA TRBD1
TGTGCCAGCAGTTTCAGTTACACAGATACGCAGTATTTT CASSFSYTDTQYF TRBJ2-3 TRBV27 once NA
TGTGCCAGCAGCCAAGATTTGGGCCTCGGCCGGGAGCTGTTTTTT CASSQDLGLGRELFF TRBJ2-2 TRBV3-1/TRBV3-2 NA NA
TGTGCCAGCAGCTTAGAGGCCGACTACGAGCAGTACTTC CASSLEADYEQYF TRBJ2-7 TRBV11-3 NA NA
TGTGCCAGCAGCGTAGACGGGACTAGCGGGATGGGGATACTGAATGAGCAGTTCTTC CASSVDGTSGMGILNEQFF TRBJ2-1 TRBV9 few TRBD2
TGTGCCATCAGTGAACAGGGGAACACCGGGGAGCTGTTTTTT CAISEQGNTGELFF TRBJ2-2 TRBV10-3 NA NA
TGTGCCAGCAGTCTCGACCTAGATAGGGGGTCCTATGGCTACACCTTC CASSLDLDRGSYGYTF TRBJ1-2 TRBV7-9 NA NA
TGTGCCAGCAGCCAACTAGCGGGGGACTTTTACACAGATACGCAGTATTTT CASSQLAGDFYTDTQYF TRBJ2-3 TRBV3-1/TRBV3-2 NA TRBD2
TGTGCCAGCAGCTTAGATGGGGTAGGGGCCCTTGTCTACGAGCAGTACTTC CASSLDGVGALVYEQYF TRBJ2-7 TRBV11-2 many NA
TGTGCCAGCAGCCCCGGACTATCGGTGAATGAGCAGTTCTTC CASSPGLSVNEQFF TRBJ2-1 TRBV14 few NA
TGTGCCAGCAGTTTCGGCAGGGGACTGTTTTTT CASSFGRGLFF TRBJ1-4 TRBV28 NA NA
TGTGCCACAACGGCAGGGGACTATGGCTACACCTTC CATTAGDYGYTF TRBJ1-2 TRBV25-1 NA NA
TGTGCCAGCAGCTTGGAGTATGGGACAATGCTAGATACGCAGTATTTT CASSLEYGTMLDTQYF TRBJ2-3 TRBV5-4 NA NA
TGCGCCAGCAGCTTTGGACAGGGGGCGGAGCAGTACTTC CASSFGQGAEQYF TRBJ2-7 TRBV5-1 NA TRBD1
TGTGCCGCATGGGTCCCAGGGGGCGAGCAGTACTTC CAAWVPGGEQYF TRBJ2-7 TRBV6-5 once TRBD1
TGTGCCAGCAGCTCAGGGGGTCCCGGGGAGCTGTTTTTT CASSSGGPGELFF TRBJ2-2 TRBV7-3 NA TRBD1
TGTGCCAGCAGCGTCGGAGAAACCGGGGAGCTGTTTTTT CASSVGETGELFF TRBJ2-2 TRBV7-9 NA NA
TGCAGCGGCAGGACAGGGTCCGAGCAGTACTTC CSGRTGSEQYF TRBJ2-7 TRBV29-1 NA TRBD1
TGTGCCACCGGTCGACAGGGGCGAACCTGGGAGCTGTTTTTT CATGRQGRTWELFF TRBJ2-2 TRBV15 NA TRBD1
TGTGCCAGCAGTTCAGGGATTCCTCAAGAGACCCAGTACTTC CASSSGIPQETQYF TRBJ2-5 TRBV28 NA NA
TGTGCCAGCAGTTACACCGGGACAGCTTACGAGCAGTACTTC CASSYTGTAYEQYF TRBJ2-7 TRBV6-5 NA TRBD1
TGTGCCAGCAGCCCTGTTCGACAGGGAGATACGCAGTATTTT CASSPVRQGDTQYF TRBJ2-3 TRBV14 NA TRBD1
TGCGCCAGCAGCCCGGGACAGGAGAACACTGAAGCTTTCTTT CASSPGQENTEAFF TRBJ1-1 TRBV5-1 NA TRBD1
TGTGCCAGCAGTTTTGCGGCGGTGGGTATTCAGTACTTC CASSFAAVGIQYF TRBJ2-4 TRBV28 NA NA
TGCGCCAGCAGTGATCCGGGACTAGCATCCTACGAGCAGTACTTC CASSDPGLASYEQYF TRBJ2-7 TRBV10-1 NA TRBD2
TGTGCCAGCAGCCACATCTCACAGGGTCAAGAGACCCAGTACTTC CASSHISQGQETQYF TRBJ2-5 TRBV3-1/TRBV3-2 once NA
TGTGCCAGTAGCCCTATCGGGGACAGGGTTATCAATGAGCAGTTCTTC CASSPIGDRVINEQFF TRBJ2-1 TRBV19 NA TRBD1
TGTGCCAGCAGCCTCTCGAGGGGAGCGGGTGCCTACGAGCAGTACTTC CASSLSRGAGAYEQYF TRBJ2-7 TRBV11-2 NA NA
TGTGCCAGCAGCCAAGTAGTAGCGGGGAGCACAGATACGCAGTATTTT CASSQVVAGSTDTQYF TRBJ2-3 TRBV3-1/TRBV3-2 NA TRBD2
TGTGCCAGCGAAACAGGACAGGGCTCCTACGAGCAGTACTTC CASETGQGSYEQYF TRBJ2-7 TRBV2 once TRBD1
TGTGCCAGCAGTAGGGAAGGGGCGGCCGGTGGAAACACCATATATTTT CASSREGAAGGNTIYF TRBJ1-3 TRBV28 NA NA
TGTGCCAGCAGCATCGACCCCAGCGGGGGCTACACCTTC CASSIDPSGGYTF TRBJ1-2 TRBV11-2 few NA
TGCGCCAGCAGCTTGGACAGAATGAACACTGAAGCTTTCTTT CASSLDRMNTEAFF TRBJ1-1 TRBV5-1 NA NA